Described below is a single T cell receptor (beta chain) sequence and its context. Antigen: not known. A multiplex PCR was run with 60 Vbeta primers and 13 Jbeta primers. Original handling: As a later analysis found, there were 80 million to 90 million unique TCR beta chains, of which about 10 million were shared. Sequencing was performed with immunoSEQ multiplex PCR; in TCRdb, only in-frame clones are kept and a portion is missing. V and J calls and clone size are given by that table; D and trimming were obtained from the DNA. This table has about 170,000 clones, 65% to 90% appearing once. This entry is derived from a study of cytomegalovirus exposure and HLA in healthy donors. Whole-study findings and limits: A later analysis linked a missense variant in DCLRE1C to the trimming of TCR beta V and J genes.

Trimming took 5 bases from V and 5 from J; bases not matched to a gene: 13. CDR3 size: 16 residues. The germline CDR1 and CDR2 sequences are SGHVS and FQNEAQ. Donors sampled were nominally healthy, though unrecorded immune exposures were likely. This rearrangement joins TRBV7-8 to TRBJ2-5; 8 nucleotides agree with TRBD1. The source of this sequence is a male donor in good health and CMV-seronegative. Sequencing used PBMCs. The CDR3 region is CASSRGWQGAGETQYF. The CDR3 nucleotides are TGTGCCAGCAGCCGCGGCTGGCAGGGGGCAGGTGAGACCCAGTACTTC.